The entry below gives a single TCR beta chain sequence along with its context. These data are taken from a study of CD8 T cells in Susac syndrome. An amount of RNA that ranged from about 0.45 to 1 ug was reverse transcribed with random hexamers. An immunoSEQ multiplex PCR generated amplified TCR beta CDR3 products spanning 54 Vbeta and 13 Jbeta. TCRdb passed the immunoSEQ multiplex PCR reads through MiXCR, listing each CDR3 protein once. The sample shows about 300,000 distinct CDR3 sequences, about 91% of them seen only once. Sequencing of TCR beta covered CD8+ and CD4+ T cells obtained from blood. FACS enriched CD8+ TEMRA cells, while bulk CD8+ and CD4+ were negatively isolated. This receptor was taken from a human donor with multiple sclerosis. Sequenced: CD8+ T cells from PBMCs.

The CDR3 sequence is CASSVLTGGIDTQYF. In DNA form, the CDR3 reads TGTGCCAGCAGCGTCCTGACAGGGGGCATAGATACGCAGTATTTT. The J gene is TRBJ2-3, the V gene TRBV9; 10 bases match TRBD1. V shed 2 bases, J shed 5 bases, and the junction held 5 bases outside the gene matches. Germline V gene lookup returns CDR1 SGDLS and CDR2 YYNGEE. The length of the CDR3 is 15 residues.